The entry that follows covers one T cell receptor (beta chain) sequence. Its antigen is as yet unknown. Profiling relied on immunoSEQ multiplex PCR, and the TCRdb table lists in-frame clones only, not all of them. The table includes around 100,000 clones, approximately 90% detected once. CDR3 length: 14 residues. Germline V gene lookup returns CDR1 SGHTA and CDR2 FQGNSA. The ends were cut back, 5 bases at V and 7 bases at J, with 15 bases in the middle. This record comes from a study of T cell responses to AZD1222 COVID-19 vaccine. Whole-study results and caveats: Reportedly, nearly half the spike-specific TCRs target unmutated variant regions. There were vaccine-associated CD4 TCRs across spike, dominant at 160-218 and 743-854. Samples come after the peak T cell response, not at day 14.

The V call is TRBV7-2, the J call TRBJ1-5; D is perhaps TRBD1 (5 bases). The material sequenced was peripheral blood, taken on day 0 of AZD1222 vaccination. This sequence was found in an adult in good health. CDR3 residues: CASSERAGRQPQHF. CDR3 in DNA: TGTGCCAGCAGCGAGAGGGCAGGGCGACAGCCCCAGCATTTT.